The rows below give T cell receptor beta chains drawn from one sample of a study of cytomegalovirus exposure and HLA in healthy donors. The repertoire was sequenced with immunoSEQ multiplex PCR; TCRdb's copy has only in-frame clones and lacks some. The sample lists more than 100,000 clones, 15% to 17% seen once, with about 2% in the top ten. The source material was PBMCs. These receptors were obtained from a young woman in good health and CMV-seronegative. Each CDR3 is given with its conserved first and last residue. The D gene is left open where the match is weak. Some rows mark clone size as missing; the rest say once, few, many or name a class of expanded clone.

v_call	d_call	j_call	clone_size	cdr3_aa	cdr3_nt
TRBV13	-	TRBJ2-4	-	CASSLGRSAGIQYF	TGTGCCAGCAGCTTGGGGCGGTCGGCTGGCATTCAGTACTTC
TRBV27	-	TRBJ2-5	-	CASIPPADRQETQYF	TGTGCCAGCATCCCGCCCGCGGACAGACAAGAGACCCAGTACTTC
TRBV5-1	-	TRBJ2-7	few	CASSLVTSRGEQYF	TGCGCCAGCAGCTTGGTTACGTCTCGGGGCGAGCAGTACTTC
TRBV5-4	-	TRBJ2-3	few	CALGLAGTDTQYF	TGTGCCTTAGGCCTAGCTGGCACAGATACGCAGTATTTT
TRBV19	-	TRBJ1-2	-	CASRPQWSNYGYTF	TGTGCCAGTAGGCCACAATGGAGCAACTATGGCTACACCTTC
TRBV30	-	TRBJ2-7	few	CAWSGITGYEQYF	TGTGCCTGGAGTGGTATAACAGGCTACGAGCAGTACTTC
TRBV7-3	-	TRBJ2-3	-	CASSQANSVATQYF	TGTGCCAGCAGCCAGGCCAATTCGGTCGCTACGCAGTATTTT
TRBV19	-	TRBJ1-5	-	CASSDQYGGGSQPQHF	TGTGCCAGTAGTGACCAGTATGGGGGCGGGAGTCAGCCCCAGCATTTT
TRBV5-1	-	TRBJ2-3	-	CASSVRGLGTDTQYF	TGCGCCAGCAGCGTGCGGGGCTTGGGCACAGATACGCAGTATTTT
TRBV7-2	TRBD1	TRBJ2-5	-	CASRPGGVETQYF	TGTGCCAGCAGGCCAGGGGGCGTCGAGACCCAGTACTTC
TRBV6-5	TRBD1	TRBJ2-7	few	CASSPGQGAYEQYF	TGTGCCAGTTCGCCGGGACAGGGGGCCTACGAGCAGTACTTC
TRBV19	-	TRBJ1-5	-	CASNSPLRRNQPQHF	TGTGCCAGTAACTCCCCCCTGAGGAGGAATCAGCCCCAGCATTTT
TRBV5-1	-	TRBJ1-1	-	CASSLAVRDKAFF	TGCGCCAGCAGCTTGGCGGTGAGGGACAAAGCTTTCTTT
TRBV11-2	TRBD2	TRBJ2-1	-	CASSSLGLAGAWNEQFF	TGTGCCAGCAGCTCCTTGGGACTAGCGGGAGCTTGGAATGAGCAGTTCTTC
TRBV6-5	TRBD2	TRBJ2-3	few	CASSLAGGTDTQYF	TGTGCCAGCAGTTTAGCGGGGGGCACAGATACGCAGTATTTT
TRBV7-6	TRBD2	TRBJ2-7	-	CASSLDLAGESYEQYF	TGTGCCAGCAGCTTAGACTTAGCGGGGGAATCCTACGAGCAGTACTTC
TRBV4-1	-	TRBJ2-1	-	CASSQLAQNEQFF	TGCGCCAGCAGCCAGCTAGCGCAGAATGAGCAGTTCTTC
TRBV27	-	TRBJ2-2	few	CASSHQAELFF	TGTGCCAGCAGCCACCAAGCGGAGCTGTTTTTT
TRBV28	TRBD1	TRBJ1-2	few	CASSSQGAVDGYTF	TGTGCCAGCAGTTCCCAGGGGGCCGTAGATGGCTACACCTTC
TRBV5-6	-	TRBJ1-6	-	CASSLVNNSPLHF	TGTGCCAGCAGCTTGGTAAATAATTCACCCCTCCACTTT
TRBV6-1	-	TRBJ2-5	-	CASSESRGRETQYF	TGTGCCAGCAGTGAATCGCGGGGCAGGGAGACCCAGTACTTC
TRBV7-9	TRBD1	TRBJ2-7	once	CASSGSRDRGTYEQYF	TGTGCCAGCAGCGGCAGCCGGGACAGGGGGACCTACGAGCAGTACTTC
TRBV19	TRBD1	TRBJ2-7	few	CASSMTGSTYEQYF	TGTGCCAGTAGTATGACAGGGTCAACCTACGAGCAGTACTTC
TRBV6-1	TRBD1	TRBJ1-1	-	CASSATGGNTEAFF	TGTGCCAGCAGTGCAACAGGGGGGAACACTGAAGCTTTCTTT
TRBV7-9	-	TRBJ2-2	-	CASSPSERTGELFF	TGTGCCAGCAGCCCCTCAGAGCGCACCGGGGAGCTGTTTTTT
TRBV5-6	TRBD1	TRBJ1-2	few	CASSLPTGAVGGYTF	TGTGCCAGCAGCCTGCCGACAGGGGCCGTTGGAGGCTACACCTTC
TRBV2	-	TRBJ1-1	few	CAARLLNTEAFF	TGTGCCGCCAGACTGCTGAACACTGAAGCTTTCTTT
TRBV6-1	-	TRBJ1-1	few	CASSEGRLGTEAFF	TGTGCCAGCAGTGAAGGGCGGCTGGGCACTGAAGCTTTCTTT
TRBV10-1	TRBD2	TRBJ2-7	-	CASSEGVAGGPFYEQYF	TGCGCCAGCAGTGAGGGAGTAGCGGGAGGGCCATTCTACGAGCAGTACTTC
TRBV29-1	-	TRBJ2-7	few	CSVEWGTTSEQYF	TGCAGCGTTGAATGGGGGACAACTAGCGAGCAGTACTTC
TRBV5-4	TRBD1	TRBJ1-3	few	CASSSSQTGWDTIYF	TGTGCCAGCAGCTCCTCCCAGACAGGGTGGGACACCATATATTTT
TRBV6-5	-	TRBJ1-2	few	CASSYLQGNYGYTF	TGTGCCAGCAGTTACTTGCAGGGAAACTATGGCTACACCTTC
TRBV6-1	-	TRBJ2-7	-	CASFSDMNEQYF	TGTGCCAGCTTCTCAGATATGAACGAGCAGTACTTC
TRBV10-3	-	TRBJ2-7	few	CAISERDSSYEQYF	TGTGCCATCAGTGAAAGGGACTCCTCCTACGAGCAGTACTTC
TRBV7-8	-	TRBJ2-7	few	CASSSGSEQYF	TGTGCCAGCAGCTCAGGCTCCGAGCAGTACTTC
TRBV19	TRBD1	TRBJ1-1	-	CASSRTGGLTEAFF	TGTGCCAGTAGTAGGACAGGGGGCCTCACTGAAGCTTTCTTT
TRBV29-1	TRBD2	TRBJ2-3	few	CSVGSGGGNTQYF	TGCAGCGTTGGTAGCGGGGGCGGCAATACGCAGTATTTT
TRBV5-4	TRBD1	TRBJ1-3	-	CASSLPGTGSGNTIYF	TGTGCCAGCAGCCTACCCGGGACAGGGTCTGGAAACACCATATATTTT
TRBV5-1	TRBD2	TRBJ2-1	-	CASSYSGTSGPNNEQFF	TGCGCCAGCAGCTACTCCGGGACTAGCGGCCCTAACAATGAGCAGTTCTTC
TRBV4-2	TRBD2	TRBJ2-7	-	CASSQVASGVSYEQYF	TGTGCCAGCAGCCAAGTGGCTAGCGGGGTTTCCTACGAGCAGTACTTC
TRBV5-6	TRBD2	TRBJ2-1	few	CASTWQGLDNEQFF	TGTGCCAGCACCTGGCAAGGACTAGACAATGAGCAGTTCTTC
TRBV29-1	-	TRBJ2-2	few	CSASGPGTGELFF	TGCAGCGCCAGCGGGCCGGGCACCGGGGAGCTGTTTTTT
TRBV5-1	-	TRBJ2-5	-	CASSEPLRGPKTEETQYF	TGCGCCAGCAGCGAACCATTGCGGGGACCCAAGACGGAGGAGACCCAGTACTTC
TRBV30	-	TRBJ1-2	-	CAWSVDYYGYTF	TGTGCCTGGAGTGTGGACTACTATGGCTACACCTTC
TRBV5-6	TRBD1	TRBJ1-2	few	CASSPGTGVYGYTF	TGTGCCAGCAGCCCGGGGACAGGGGTCTATGGCTACACCTTC
TRBV7-6	TRBD1	TRBJ2-7	few	CASSFKGDGTAPWEQYF	TGTGCCAGCAGCTTTAAAGGGGATGGGACAGCGCCGTGGGAGCAGTACTTC
TRBV19	-	TRBJ1-5	few	CASSILTGRGQPQHF	TGTGCCAGTAGTATCCTAACAGGGCGTGGTCAGCCCCAGCATTTT
TRBV9	-	TRBJ1-6	-	CASSVTPENSPLHF	TGTGCCAGCAGCGTAACTCCCGAAAATTCACCCCTCCACTTT
TRBV5-1	-	TRBJ1-1	few	CASSLSAGSTEAFF	TGCGCCAGCAGCTTGTCCGCCGGTAGCACTGAAGCTTTCTTT
TRBV4-2	TRBD2	TRBJ2-1	few	CASSQEGGLAGGSSYNEQFF	TGTGCCAGCAGCCAAGAAGGTGGGCTAGCGGGGGGGAGCTCCTACAATGAGCAGTTCTTC
TRBV30	TRBD1	TRBJ2-1	few	CAWSVVPGQGYEQFF	TGTGCCTGGAGTGTAGTCCCGGGACAGGGTTATGAGCAGTTCTTC
TRBV27	TRBD2	TRBJ2-1	-	CASSFWGLADNEQFF	TGTGCCAGCAGTTTCTGGGGACTAGCGGACAATGAGCAGTTCTTC
TRBV6-1	TRBD1	TRBJ2-2	-	CATPPGTDTGELFF	TGTGCCACCCCCCCCGGGACAGACACCGGGGAGCTGTTTTTT
TRBV4-1	TRBD1	TRBJ1-1	few	CASSQAGIGGEAEAFF	TGCGCCAGCAGCCAAGCTGGAATAGGGGGCGAGGCTGAAGCTTTCTTT
TRBV9	TRBD1	TRBJ1-2	few	CASSPPRVQGRNGYTF	TGTGCCAGCAGCCCACCGCGGGTACAGGGGAGGAATGGCTACACCTTC
TRBV7-9	-	TRBJ1-5	few	CASSLAQGHNNQPQHF	TGTGCCAGCAGCCTCGCCCAGGGACACAACAATCAGCCCCAGCATTTT
TRBV13	TRBD1	TRBJ2-1	few	CASRTIRGRGLNNEQFF	TGTGCCAGCAGAACAATCAGGGGTAGGGGGCTAAACAATGAGCAGTTCTTC
TRBV6-1	TRBD1	TRBJ1-6	few	CASSETGSSYNSPLHF	TGTGCCAGCAGTGAGACAGGGAGCTCCTATAATTCACCCCTCCACTTT
TRBV11-2	TRBD2	TRBJ2-5	-	CASSLALAGAETQYF	TGTGCCAGCAGCTTAGCACTAGCGGGAGCAGAGACCCAGTACTTC